One sample yielded the 20 T cell receptor beta chains listed below, sequenced in a study of blood T cell repertoires in COVID-19. Produced via immunoSEQ multiplex PCR; TCRdb's table is partial and in-frame only. The sample holds 95,000 to 100,000 clones, more than 70% seen once. The sample was peripheral blood. The receptors come from a woman in her twenties or thirties with acute or convalescent COVID-19.

The chain's CDR3 is CASGLVLVGAHYGYTF. The CDR3 DNA follows: TGTGCTAGTGGTTTGGTATTGGTTGGGGCCCACTATGGCTACACCTTC. The chain links TRBV12-5 to TRBJ1-2; D possibly corresponds to TRBD1 (5 bases). Germline CDR1 reads LGHNT; CDR2 reads FRNRAP. This CDR3 has 16 amino acids. V dropped 0 bases and J dropped 3 bases, with 14 bases sitting between them.

V and J are TRBV6-5 and TRBJ1-2; D ambiguous. V lost 2 bases and J 6 bases, leaving 13 bases between the germline ends. This CDR3 comprises 14 residues. Germline CDR1 reads MNHEY; CDR2 reads SVGAGI. Here the CDR3 reads CASSYAEKWDGYTF. The CDR3 DNA is TGTGCCAGCAGTTACGCGGAGAAATGGGATGGCTACACCTTC.

V usage is TRBV7-9 and J usage is TRBJ2-3, with D unclear. CDR1 is SEHNR and CDR2 is FQNEAQ in the germline V gene (reference sequence). The CDR3 has 16 residues. The ends were cut back, 2 bases at V and 1 base at J, with 13 bases in the middle. The CDR3 here is CASSLQPGLGTDTQYF. In nucleotides, the CDR3 is TGTGCCAGCAGCTTACAACCAGGCTTAGGCACAGATACGCAGTATTTT.

A word on this clone: This CDR3 is also generated by other DNA sequences in the sample. V gene TRBV18 combines with J gene TRBJ2-3; TRBD2 matches 7 bases. Germline lookup yields CDR1 KGHSH and CDR2 LQKENI. J was trimmed by 0 bases and V by 0 bases; bases with no gene match: 0. The CDR3 consists of 15 residues. The CDR3 spells CASSPPGGSTDTQYF. In DNA form, the CDR3 reads TGTGCCAGCTCACCACCGGGGGGGAGCACAGATACGCAGTATTTT.

The genes are TRBV5-1 and TRBJ1-1; perhaps TRBD1 as D (5 bases). Trimming left V 0 bases short and J 4 bases short, with 13 bases between. CDR1 is SGHRS and CDR2 is YFSETQ in the germline V gene. The CDR3 runs 15 residues. In nucleotides, the CDR3 is TGCGCCAGCAGCTTGGGGCCCCGAAGGGGCACTGAAGCTTTCTTT. Translation: CASSLGPRRGTEAFF.

This chain joins TRBV6-6 and TRBJ1-2, with TRBD1 identical over 9 bases. The J segment lost 4 bases and the V segment lost 2 bases, leaving 2 bases of the junction unmatched. The germline gives CDR1 MNHNY, CDR2 SVGAGI (reference sequence). This CDR3 has 14 amino acids. The CDR3 DNA sequence: TGTGCCAGCAGTTACCGGGACAGGGCCTATGGCTACACCTTC. Translating it yields CASSYRDRAYGYTF.

The chain couples TRBV5-6 to TRBJ2-2, with D hard to call. V lost 4 bases, J lost 1 base, and 14 bases lay in between. Looked up from germline, CDR1 is SGHDT and CDR2 is YYEEEE. This CDR3 contains 16 residues. The CDR3 bases are TGTGCCAGCAGCCCCCAAGCTGTAATGAACACCGGGGAGCTGTTTTTT. Protein product: CASSPQAVMNTGELFF.

This clone was detected only once. The CDR3 nucleotides read TGTGCCAGCAGCACCTACAATCAGCCCCAGCATTTT. As protein: CASSTYNQPQHF. The V call is TRBV13, the J call TRBJ1-5; D uncertain. Germline assignment: CDR1 PRHDT and CDR2 FYEKMQ (reference sequence). The CDR3 extends over 12 amino acids. Trimming removed 5 bases at V and 3 bases at J, with 5 bases between.

The gene calls are TRBV15 and TRBJ2-7; 8 bases map to TRBD1. Germline V gives CDR1 LNHNV, CDR2 YYDKDF (reference sequence). Trimming removed 1 base from V and 2 bases from J; junction bases left unmatched: 4. The CDR3 spans 15 residues. CDR3 in DNA: TGTGCCACCAGCAGAGGGGGACAGGTGGCCTACGAGCAGTACTTC. This translates into CATSRGGQVAYEQYF.

CDR3 residues: CASRYLQGGNSPLHF. CDR3 nucleotides: TGTGCCAGCAGATACCTACAGGGGGGTAATTCACCCCTCCACTTT. This chain joins TRBV28 and TRBJ1-6, with 8 bases aligning to TRBD1. CDR1 and CDR2 from the germline V gene are MDHEN and SYDVKM. The CDR3 is 15 amino acids. Unmatched junction bases numbered 7, after V lost 6 bases and J lost 6 bases.

This clone was picked up one time. V is TRBV9 and J is TRBJ2-3; 7 bases map to TRBD2. The V segment lost 7 bases and the J segment 2 bases; nucleotides outside the gene matches: 13. The CDR3 is 16 residues long. Germline assignment: CDR1 SGDLS and CDR2 YYNGEE. Here the CDR3 DNA reads TGTGCCAGCGCTCATCTGGTGGGGGGGTTCACAGATACGCAGTATTTT. Protein product: CASAHLVGGFTDTQYF.

This chain uses TRBV12-5 with TRBJ2-7, with 8 bases matching TRBD1. Trimming cost V 4 bases and J 3 bases; bases outside gene matches: 8. Germline CDR1 reads LGHNT; CDR2 reads FRNRAP. The CDR3 length is 15 residues. The CDR3 DNA sequence: TGTGCTAGTGGTTCAAAAAGACAGGGGAGCTACGAGCAGTACTTC. Translation gives CASGSKRQGSYEQYF.

The chain couples TRBV27 to TRBJ2-7; possibly TRBD1 for D (5 bases). The CDR3 is 14 amino acids. CDR1 and CDR2 (germline): MNHEY, SMNVEV (reference sequence). V lost 4 bases to trimming and J lost 0 bases, with 10 bases between them. The CDR3 bases are TGTGCCAGCAGTTCTGGGGCCAGCTCCTACGAGCAGTACTTC. Encoded protein: CASSSGASSYEQYF.

As for this clone: Germline and junction disagree at one end, which may indicate a read error. This chain connects TRBV19 to TRBJ1-5; D possibly corresponds to TRBD1 (6 bases). CDR1 is LNHDA and CDR2 is SQIVND in the germline V gene (reference sequence). This CDR3 spans 12 amino acids. The CDR3 nucleotides are TGTGCCAGTAGGGCGCAAACCGGGACATGGGGTTTT. This gives the protein CASRAQTGTWGF.

J is TRBJ1-2 and V is TRBV9, with D perhaps matching TRBD1 (5 bases). Germline CDR1 and CDR2: SGDLS and YYNGEE. The CDR3 spans 16 residues. V lost 3 bases, J lost 2 bases, and 17 bases lay in between. CDR3 nucleotides: TGTGCCAGCAGCGACCCGGGACGGGAGACCAACTATGGCTACACCTTC. Amino acid sequence: CASSDPGRETNYGYTF.

V usage is TRBV5-1 and J usage is TRBJ2-2, with D unclear. Germline CDR1 is SGHRS and CDR2 is YFSETQ. The CDR3 length is 12 residues. V was pared by 4 bases and J by 7 bases, with 8 bases between. The CDR3 DNA follows: TGCGCCAGCAGCCCCGCCGGCGGGGAGCTGTTTTTT. Translation: CASSPAGGELFF.

The V and J genes are TRBV2 and TRBJ2-7; D may be TRBD1 (6 bases). This CDR3 spans 13 amino acids. The V end was cut by 7 bases, the J end by 5 bases, with 15 bases between. Germline V CDR1 and CDR2: SNHLY, FYNNEI. The CDR3: CASNPQGFNEQYF. The CDR3 DNA reads TGTGCCAGCAACCCACAGGGTTTCAACGAGCAGTACTTC.

V is TRBV24-1 and J is TRBJ2-3, with D perhaps matching TRBD1 (5 bases). Trimming pared 2 bases from V and 0 bases from J, leaving 14 bases between. CDR3 length: 17 amino acids. CDR1 KGHDR and CDR2 SFDVKD come from the germline V gene. In nucleotides, the CDR3 is TGTGCCACCAGTGATTGGGCGTTGGGGCCAAGCACAGATACGCAGTATTTT. It translates to CATSDWALGPSTDTQYF.

The rearrangement uses TRBV28 and TRBJ2-7; 7 nucleotides align to TRBD1. The junction had 11 bases not matched to a gene; V was cut back by 4 bases and J by 5 bases. Germline assignment: CDR1 MDHEN and CDR2 SYDVKM. This CDR3 is 15 amino acids long. The CDR3 loop reads CASSSRTGRLNEQYF. In nucleotides, the CDR3 is TGTGCCAGCAGTTCGAGGACAGGTCGATTAAACGAGCAGTACTTC.

The chain couples TRBV7-2 to TRBJ1-4, with D perhaps TRBD1 (5 bases). The CDR3 contains 14 residues. Germline V gene sequence: CDR1 SGHTA, CDR2 FQGNSA. Trimming stripped 1 base from V and 7 bases from J, with 10 bases between. The CDR3 sequence is CASSLERGREKLFF. CDR3 nucleotides: TGTGCCAGCAGCTTAGAAAGGGGCCGTGAAAAACTGTTTTTT.